Given below is one TCR beta chain in context. No antigen is known for it. These data come from a study of T-cell memory formation after mild COVID-19. In the study overall: TCR clusters were mostly confined to one donor each. General study findings and limits: Researchers found some responding clones in pre-infection memory, a sign that cross-reactive memory joined.

TCRdb re-called the 5' RACE reads with MiXCR, one entry per CDR3 protein. The repertoire holds roughly 110,000 distinct CDR3 sequences, approximately 22% seen once, with 41% in the top ten. CDR1 and CDR2 from the germline V gene are SGHRS and YFSETQ. The CDR3 loop spans 13 amino acids. V lost 5 bases and J lost 6; bases outside the gene matches: 5. The TCR originated in a man between 18 and 29 years old who had mild COVID-19 (a few samples of this study predate the infection). Cell type and time point are not known. The rearrangement uses TRBV5-1 and TRBJ2-1; 7 nucleotides line up with TRBD1. Sequences were obtained from PBMCs or a T cell subset sorted from them (not recorded which). DNA for the CDR3: TGCGCCAGCAGACCTCCAGGGGGCAATGAGCAGTTCTTC. It yields the protein CASRPPGGNEQFF. Filled out from reference TRBV5-1 and TRBJ2-1, the complete variable domain reads KAGVTQTPRYLIKTRGQQVTLSCSPISGHRSVSWYQQTPGQGLQFLFEYFSETQRNKGNFPGRFSGRQFSNSRSEMNVSTLELGDSALYLCASRPPGGNEQFFGPGTRLTVL.